One and the same sample provided the 23 T cell receptor beta chains below, sequenced in a study of neurological immune-mediated disorders (dated by TCRdb to the late 2010s). Library prep was done by 5' RACE. The instrument given in TCRdb is Illumina HiSeq 2500. TCRdb handled the public reads itself, with Q25 trimming in fastp and clone calling in MiXCR, and kept productive beta chains. When rows share a CDR3 protein, they turn into one entry using the most common DNA and genes. This sample is represented by about 90,000 distinct CDR3 sequences; less than 15% of them were singletons. The ten top clones hold approximately 5% of the sample. The label giving this sample's time point can be read as: longitudinal time-point 2. The sample comprised PBMCs. These receptors originate from a female donor with HTLV-1-associated myelopathy (HAM/TSP).

This clonotype has at least ten counts. An end of the junction differs from the germline gene, which may be a read error. The rearrangement uses TRBV15 and TRBJ2-7; D is possibly TRBD2 (8 bases). This CDR3 has 15 amino acids. In germline, CDR1 is LNHNV, CDR2 YYDKDF (reference sequence). CDR3 protein: CATSTGGGDRFSRYF. As DNA, the CDR3 is TGTGCTACCAGCACGGGAGGGGGCGACCGCTTTAGTCGGTACTTC. The full variable domain, in which reference TRBV15 and TRBJ2-7 provide the parts outside the CDR3, is DAMVIQNPRYQVTQFGKPVTLSCSQTLNHNVMYWYQQKSSQAPKLLFHYYDKDFNNEADTPDNFQSRRPNTSFCFLDIRSPGLGDTAMYLCATSTGGGDRFSRYFGPGTRLTVT.

Ten or more counts support this clonotype. The V call is TRBV20-1, the J call TRBJ1-2; D might be TRBD1 (5 bases). Trimming stripped 6 bases from V and 8 bases from J, with 16 bases between. CDR1 DFQATT and CDR2 SNEGSKA come from the germline V gene (reference sequence). The CDR3 is 12 amino acids. CDR3 loop: CSALRTIGGYTF. The CDR3 nucleotides are TGCAGTGCCCTTAGGACAATAGGAGGCTACACCTTC.

This clonotype occurred many times. The chain couples TRBV2 to TRBJ1-1; D is undetermined. Germline V CDR1 and CDR2: SNHLY, FYNNEI. This CDR3 has 13 residues. V was shortened by 6 bases and J by 3 bases, with 11 bases between the two germline ends. The CDR3 DNA is TGTGCCAGCAGGGCTGTGTTTGACACTGAAGCTTTCTTT. Translation: CASRAVFDTEAFF. The whole variable domain, filled in from reference TRBV2 and TRBJ1-1, reads EPEVTQTPSHQVTQMGQEVILRCVPISNHLYFYWYRQILGQKVEFLVSFYNNEISEKSEIFDDQFSVERPDGSNFTLKIRSTKLEDSAMYFCASRAVFDTEAFFGQGTRLTVV.

Many counts were recorded for this clonotype. CDR3 amino acids: CSALDRGKVRQTYEQYF. CDR3 coding DNA: TGCAGTGCTTTGGACAGGGGAAAGGTTAGACAAACCTACGAGCAGTACTTC. The chain employs TRBV20-1 and TRBJ2-7; 9 bases align to TRBD1. This CDR3 has 17 amino acids. V shed 5 bases and J 2 bases; nucleotides not matched to a gene: 16. CDR1 is DFQATT, CDR2 SNEGSKA, per germline (reference sequence).

This clonotype occurred many times. This chain connects TRBV12-3 or TRBV12-4 to TRBJ2-6; no clear D. The CDR3 totals 13 residues. V lost 2 bases to trimming and J lost 4 bases, with 3 bases between them. The CDR3 spells CASSLSGANVLTF. In DNA form, the CDR3 reads TGTGCCAGCAGTTTATCCGGGGCCAACGTCCTGACTTTC.

The table lists this clonotype with many counts. The gene calls are TRBV20-1 and TRBJ2-7; D is unclear. The CDR3 runs 14 residues. Looked up from germline, CDR1 is DFQATT and CDR2 is SNEGSKA (reference sequence). V lost 3 bases and J lost 3, with 15 bases in between. Here the CDR3 reads CSASRTGANYEQYF. CDR3 nucleotides: TGCAGTGCTAGTCGTACCGGCGCAAACTACGAGCAGTACTTC.

By share of the sample, this clonotype is medium-sized. The V and J genes are TRBV12-3 or TRBV12-4 and TRBJ1-5; D gene unclear. This CDR3 is built from 12 residues. The germline V and J ends were trimmed by 6 bases and 8 bases, with 11 bases remaining between them. DNA for the CDR3: TGTGCCAGCAGCACGTCAGACGAGCCCCAGCATTTT. It is translated as CASSTSDEPQHF.

Regarding this clonotype: This may be a read error, as it is one base from a much larger clone. The chain has TRBV4-1 and TRBJ1-1, with D tentatively TRBD1 (5 bases). Trimming pared 2 bases from V and 0 bases from J, leaving 19 bases between. Germline values: CDR1 MGHRA, CDR2 YSYEKL. The CDR3 contains 18 residues. The CDR3 region is CASSQWTRAQGLNTEAFF. The CDR3 coding sequence is TGCGCCAGCAGCCAATGGACCAGGGCTCAGGGCTTGAACACTGAAGCTTTCTTT.

This clonotype was observed at least ten times. V gene TRBV28 combines with J gene TRBJ1-5; D is perhaps TRBD1 (6 bases). CDR1 and CDR2 (germline): MDHEN, SYDVKM. CDR3 size: 15 residues. V lost 4 bases, J lost 1 base, and 11 bases lay in between. CDR3 nucleotide sequence: TGTGCCAGCAGTTGGCTCGACAGGAGCAATCAGCCCCAGCATTTT. Protein product: CASSWLDRSNQPQHF.

Many counts were recorded for this clonotype. V usage is TRBV7-2 and J usage is TRBJ2-3; 13 bases fit TRBD2. CDR3 length: 16 residues. CDR1 and CDR2 (germline): SGHTA, FQGNSA. J lost 8 bases, V lost 0 bases, and 5 bases had no gene match. CDR3 loop: CASSLARTSGGGTQYF. The CDR3 DNA sequence: TGTGCCAGCAGCTTAGCCCGGACTAGCGGGGGTGGTACGCAGTATTTT.

In its sample, this clonotype was seen many times. The V gene is TRBV6-5, the J gene TRBJ2-3, with D unclear. The CDR3 consists of 14 residues. V lost 0 bases, J lost 0 bases, and 4 bases lay in between. Germline V gives CDR1 MNHEY, CDR2 SVGAGI. The DNA of the CDR3 is TGTGCCAGCAGTTACTCGGCTAGCACAGATACGCAGTATTTT. Its protein product is CASSYSASTDTQYF.

This clonotype was picked up a small number of times. This rearrangement joins TRBV20-1 to TRBJ2-1; no definite D call. Germline loops: CDR1 DFQATT, CDR2 SNEGSKA (reference sequence). The CDR3 sequence is 14 residues long. V was clipped by 1 base and J by 8 bases, with 15 bases between them. CDR3 sequence reads: CSARGAGPLHEQFF. CDR3 nucleotide sequence: TGCAGTGCTAGAGGGGCAGGACCCCTCCATGAGCAGTTCTTC.

This clonotype occurred many times. The rearrangement links TRBV5-5 to TRBJ1-1, with D hard to call. V gave up 3 bases and J gave up 0 bases, with 9 bases separating them. From germline, CDR1 is SGHKS and CDR2 YYEKEE (reference sequence). CDR3 length: 14 amino acids. CDR3 region: CASSSIPVNTEAFF. CDR3 nucleotides: TGTGCCAGCAGCTCAATTCCCGTGAACACTGAAGCTTTCTTT.

This clonotype has at least ten counts. An end of the junction differs from the germline gene, which may be a read error. The rearrangement uses TRBV6-4 and TRBJ1-1, with D uncertain. The CDR3 loop spans 13 amino acids. The germline V gene encodes CDR1 MRHNA and CDR2 SNTAGT. This CDR3 reads CASSDRGLLVPNF. The CDR3, as DNA: TGTGCCAGCAGTGACCGAGGACTGCTTGTCCCGAATTTT.

This clonotype showed up many times. The CDR3 DNA sequence: TGTGCCAGCAGCCGGACAGGGGGCGCCACCGGGGAGCTGTTTTTT. Its protein is CASSRTGGATGELFF. The V call is TRBV27, the J call TRBJ2-2; 11 bases map to TRBD1. V shed 6 bases and J 4 bases; nucleotides not matched to a gene: 4. The CDR3 extends over 15 amino acids. CDR1 MNHEY and CDR2 SMNVEV come from the germline V gene (reference sequence).

This clonotype was recorded at least ten times. The rearrangement joins TRBV5-1 to TRBJ2-2; TRBD1 might be the D (5 bases). Germline CDR1 SGHRS, CDR2 YFSETQ. This CDR3 is built from 16 residues. Trimming pared 1 base from V and 0 bases from J, leaving 10 bases between. Here the CDR3 reads CASSLKSTANTGELFF. CDR3 coding DNA: TGCGCCAGCAGCTTGAAATCGACAGCGAACACCGGGGAGCTGTTTTTT.

This clonotype was seen many times. The chain employs TRBV15 and TRBJ2-5; D ambiguous. V was trimmed by 0 bases and J by 2 bases, leaving 4 bases between them. Germline V gene data show CDR1 as LNHNV and CDR2 as YYDKDF (reference sequence). The CDR3 contains 13 residues. CDR3 bases: TGTGCCACCAGCAGAGACTTTCAAGAGACCCAGTACTTC. It yields the protein CATSRDFQETQYF.

About this clonotype: Since a much larger clone is just one base distant, this may be a read error. The chain uses TRBV28 and TRBJ2-7; 8 bases map to TRBD1. CDR1 and CDR2 from the germline V gene are MDHEN and SYDVKM. The CDR3 consists of 15 residues. The CDR3 nucleotides read TGTGTCAGCAGTACCGGGACAGGTACTCCCTACGAGCAGTACTTC. Translated: CVSSTGTGTPYEQYF.

This clonotype was seen repeatedly, ten times or more. The chain joins TRBV9 to TRBJ2-1; 8 nucleotides agree with TRBD1. Looked up from germline, CDR1 is SGDLS and CDR2 is YYNGEE. The CDR3 spans 14 residues. The trim removed 4 bases at V and 6 bases at J, leaving 6 bases unmatched. The DNA for the CDR3 is TGTGCCAGCAGCTCCCGGACAGGGCGCAATGAGCAGTTCTTC. Encoded protein: CASSSRTGRNEQFF.

Ten or more counts support this clonotype. The gene calls are TRBV29-1 and TRBJ2-5; 7 positions match TRBD2. The ends lost 6 bases at V and 1 base at J; junction bases unmatched: 2. The germline V gene has CDR1 SQVTM and CDR2 ANQGSEA. The CDR3 contains 12 residues. The CDR3 spells CSVGLPQETQYF. The CDR3 region has the DNA TGCAGCGTGGGACTACCCCAAGAGACCCAGTACTTC.

This clonotype was recorded many times. V gene TRBV6-5 combines with J gene TRBJ2-7, with D unclear. V was pared by 0 bases and J by 7 bases, with 7 bases between. This CDR3 has 12 residues. Looked up from germline, CDR1 is MNHEY and CDR2 is SVGAGI. In nucleotides, the CDR3 is TGTGCCAGCAGTTACTCGGCCGGGGAGCAGTACTTC. This codes for CASSYSAGEQYF.

This clonotype was found many times. The chain employs TRBV2 and TRBJ1-5; 7 bases agree with TRBD1. The CDR3 has 14 amino acids. Trimming cost V 6 bases and J 3 bases; bases outside gene matches: 5. Germline V gene sequence: CDR1 SNHLY, CDR2 FYNNEI. The CDR3 bases are TGTGCCAGCAGGGCTGGGACAGCCAATCAGCCCCAGCATTTT. This encodes CASRAGTANQPQHF. The full variable domain, rest sourced from reference TRBV2 and TRBJ1-5, is EPEVTQTPSHQVTQMGQEVILRCVPISNHLYFYWYRQILGQKVEFLVSFYNNEISEKSEIFDDQFSVERPDGSNFTLKIRSTKLEDSAMYFCASRAGTANQPQHFGDGTRLSIL.

In its sample, this clonotype was seen many times. This chain uses TRBV2 with TRBJ1-2, with a tentative D call TRBD1 (5 bases). CDR3 length equals 19 residues. V was pared by 0 bases and J by 6 bases, with 26 bases between. CDR1 is SNHLY and CDR2 is FYNNEI in the germline V gene. The CDR3 protein is CASSEAVEIDRGPQDGYTF. CDR3 bases: TGTGCCAGCAGTGAAGCGGTTGAAATCGACAGAGGTCCGCAGGATGGCTACACCTTC.